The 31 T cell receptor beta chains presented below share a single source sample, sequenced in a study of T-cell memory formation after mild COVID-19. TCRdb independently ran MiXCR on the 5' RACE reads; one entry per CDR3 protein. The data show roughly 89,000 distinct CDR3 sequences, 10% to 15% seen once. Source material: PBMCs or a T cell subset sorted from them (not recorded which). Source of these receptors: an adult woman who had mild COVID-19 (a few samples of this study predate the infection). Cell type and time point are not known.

The CDR3 region is CASRLAGLAPYNEQFF. Here the CDR3 DNA reads TGTGCCAGCAGACTAGCGGGATTAGCCCCCTACAATGAGCAGTTCTTC. J is TRBJ2-1 and V is TRBV12-3 or TRBV12-4; 10 positions match TRBD2. Trimming at V came to 6 bases and at J to 2 bases, leaving 7 bases not matched to a gene. The CDR3 totals 16 residues.

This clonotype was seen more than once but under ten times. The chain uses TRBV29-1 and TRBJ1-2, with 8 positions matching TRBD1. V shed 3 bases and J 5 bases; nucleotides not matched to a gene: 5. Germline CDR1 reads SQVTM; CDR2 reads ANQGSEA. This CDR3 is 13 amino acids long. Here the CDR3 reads CSVDRTGQYGYTF. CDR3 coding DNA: TGCAGCGTTGACAGGACAGGGCAATATGGCTACACCTTC.

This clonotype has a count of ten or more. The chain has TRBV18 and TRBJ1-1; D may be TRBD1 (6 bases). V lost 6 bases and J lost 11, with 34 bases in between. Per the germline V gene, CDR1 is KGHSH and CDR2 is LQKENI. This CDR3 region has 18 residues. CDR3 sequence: CASSGPGQLGTSGLVAFF. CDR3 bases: TGTGCCAGCTCCGGGCCGGGACAACTCGGAACGTCCGGTTTGGTCGCTTTCTTT.

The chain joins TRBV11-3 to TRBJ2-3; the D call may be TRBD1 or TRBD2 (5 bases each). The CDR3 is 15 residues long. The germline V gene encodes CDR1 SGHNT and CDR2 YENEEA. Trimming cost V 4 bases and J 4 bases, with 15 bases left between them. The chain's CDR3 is CASSYWDVKPDTQYF. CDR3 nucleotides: TGTGCCAGCAGCTACTGGGACGTCAAACCAGATACGCAGTATTTT.

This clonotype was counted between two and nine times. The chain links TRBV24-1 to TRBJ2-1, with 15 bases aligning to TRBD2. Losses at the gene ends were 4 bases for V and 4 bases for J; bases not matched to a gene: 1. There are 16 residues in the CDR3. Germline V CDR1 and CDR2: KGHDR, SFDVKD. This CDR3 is CATSEGTSGRYNEQFF. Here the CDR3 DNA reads TGTGCCACCAGTGAGGGGACTAGCGGGAGGTACAATGAGCAGTTCTTC.

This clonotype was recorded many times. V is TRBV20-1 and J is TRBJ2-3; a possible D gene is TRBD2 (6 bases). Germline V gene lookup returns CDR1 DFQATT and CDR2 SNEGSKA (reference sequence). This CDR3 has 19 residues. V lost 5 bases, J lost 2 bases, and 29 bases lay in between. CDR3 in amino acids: CSAQSWRALTDVYTDTQYF. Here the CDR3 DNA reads TGCAGTGCTCAGAGTTGGAGGGCCCTCACGGATGTATACACAGATACGCAGTATTTT.

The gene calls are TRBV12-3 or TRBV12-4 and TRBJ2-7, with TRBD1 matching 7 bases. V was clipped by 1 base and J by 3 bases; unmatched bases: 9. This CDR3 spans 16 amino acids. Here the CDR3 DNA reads TGTGCCAGCAGTTTAGTAGGGGGCGGGCAGAACTACGAGCAGTACTTC. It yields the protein CASSLVGGGQNYEQYF.

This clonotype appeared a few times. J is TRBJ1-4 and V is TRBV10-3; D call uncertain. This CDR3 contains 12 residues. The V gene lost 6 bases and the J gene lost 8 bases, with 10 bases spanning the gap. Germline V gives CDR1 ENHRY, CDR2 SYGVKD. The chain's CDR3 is CAIRDYEEKLFF. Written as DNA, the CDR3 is TGTGCCATCAGGGACTATGAGGAAAAACTGTTTTTT.

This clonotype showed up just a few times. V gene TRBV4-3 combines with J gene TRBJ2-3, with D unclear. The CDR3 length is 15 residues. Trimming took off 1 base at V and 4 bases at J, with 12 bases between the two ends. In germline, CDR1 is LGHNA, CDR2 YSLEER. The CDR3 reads CASSQGISSADTQYF. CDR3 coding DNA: TGCGCCAGCAGCCAAGGGATTAGTTCTGCAGATACGCAGTATTTT.

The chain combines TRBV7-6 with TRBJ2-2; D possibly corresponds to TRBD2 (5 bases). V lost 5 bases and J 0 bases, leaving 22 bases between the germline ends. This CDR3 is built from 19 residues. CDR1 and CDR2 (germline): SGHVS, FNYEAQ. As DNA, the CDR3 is TGTGCCAGCAGCCACCATATTAGCGAATACTCATCGAACACCGGGGAGCTGTTTTTT. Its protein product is CASSHHISEYSSNTGELFF.

The CDR3, as DNA: TGTGCCAGCAGTTTCGGACAGGGTTACACAGATACGCAGTATTTT. Its translation: CASSFGQGYTDTQYF. The chain couples TRBV5-6 to TRBJ2-3; 8 bases agree with TRBD1. The J segment lost 2 bases and the V segment lost 5 bases, leaving 7 bases of the junction unmatched. CDR1 is SGHDT and CDR2 is YYEEEE in the germline V gene. CDR3 length equals 15 residues.

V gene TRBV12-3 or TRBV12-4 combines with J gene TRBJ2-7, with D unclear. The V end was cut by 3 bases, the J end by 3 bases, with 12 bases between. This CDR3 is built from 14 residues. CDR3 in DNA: TGTGCCAGCAGTTTGAGGCTAATCTACTACGAGCAGTACTTC. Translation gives CASSLRLIYYEQYF.

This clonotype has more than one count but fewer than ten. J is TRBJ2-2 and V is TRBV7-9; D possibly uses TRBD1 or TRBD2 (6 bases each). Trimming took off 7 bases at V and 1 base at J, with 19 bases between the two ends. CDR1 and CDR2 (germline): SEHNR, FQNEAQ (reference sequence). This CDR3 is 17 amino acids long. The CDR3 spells CASTTRLGGENTGELFF. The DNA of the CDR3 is TGTGCCAGCACCACTCGGCTCGGGGGCGAGAACACCGGGGAGCTGTTTTTT.

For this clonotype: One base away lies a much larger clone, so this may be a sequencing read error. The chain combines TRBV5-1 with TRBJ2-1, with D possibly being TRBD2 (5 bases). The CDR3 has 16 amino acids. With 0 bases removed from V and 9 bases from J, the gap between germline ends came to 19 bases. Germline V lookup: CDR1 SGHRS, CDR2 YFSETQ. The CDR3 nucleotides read TGCGCCAGCAGCTTGGGGTATAAGCTGGAGAGCGGTGAGCAGTTCTTC. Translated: CASSLGYKLESGEQFF.

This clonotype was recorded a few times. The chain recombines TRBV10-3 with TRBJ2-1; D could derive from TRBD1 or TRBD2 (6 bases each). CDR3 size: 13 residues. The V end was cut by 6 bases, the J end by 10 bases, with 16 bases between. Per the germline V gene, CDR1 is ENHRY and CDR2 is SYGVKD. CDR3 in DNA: TGTGCCATCAGCCTCGGGGGCTCAGGGGAGCAGTTCTTC. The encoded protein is CAISLGGSGEQFF.

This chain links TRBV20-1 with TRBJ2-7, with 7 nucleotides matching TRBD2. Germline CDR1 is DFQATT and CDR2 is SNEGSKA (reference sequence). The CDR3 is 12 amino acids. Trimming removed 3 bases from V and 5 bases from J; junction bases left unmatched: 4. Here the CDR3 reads CSARGLADEQYF. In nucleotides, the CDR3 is TGCAGTGCTAGGGGCCTAGCGGACGAGCAGTACTTC.

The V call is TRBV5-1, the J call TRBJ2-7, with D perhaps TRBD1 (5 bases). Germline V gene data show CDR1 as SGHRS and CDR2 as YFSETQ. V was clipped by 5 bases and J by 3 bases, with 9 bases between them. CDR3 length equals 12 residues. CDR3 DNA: TGCGCCAGCAGGCAGGGAATCTACGAGCAGTACTTC. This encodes CASRQGIYEQYF.

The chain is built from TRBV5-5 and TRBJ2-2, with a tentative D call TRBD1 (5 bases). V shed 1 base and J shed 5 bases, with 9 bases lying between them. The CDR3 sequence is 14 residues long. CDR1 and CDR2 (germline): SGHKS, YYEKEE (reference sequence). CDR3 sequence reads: CASSLQGITGELFF. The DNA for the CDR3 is TGTGCCAGCAGCTTGCAGGGCATAACCGGGGAGCTGTTTTTT. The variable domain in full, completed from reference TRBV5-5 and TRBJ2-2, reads DAGVTQSPTHLIKTRGQQVTLRCSPISGHKSVSWYQQVLGQGPQFIFQYYEKEERGRGNFPDRFSARQFPNYSSELNVNALLLGDSALYLCASSLQGITGELFFGEGSRLTVL.

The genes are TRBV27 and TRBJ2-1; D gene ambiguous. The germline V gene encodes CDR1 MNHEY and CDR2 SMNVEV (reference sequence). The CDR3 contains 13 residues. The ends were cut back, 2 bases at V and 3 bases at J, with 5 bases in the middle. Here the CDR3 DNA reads TGTGCCAGCAGTTTACCTAACTACAATGAGCAGTTCTTC. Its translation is CASSLPNYNEQFF.

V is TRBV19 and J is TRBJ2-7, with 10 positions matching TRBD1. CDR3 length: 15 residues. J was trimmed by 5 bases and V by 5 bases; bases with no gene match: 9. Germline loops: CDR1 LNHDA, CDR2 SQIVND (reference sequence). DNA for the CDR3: TGTGCCAGTAGTTACGAGACAGGGGGCTTCAACGAGCAGTACTTC. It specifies CASSYETGGFNEQYF.

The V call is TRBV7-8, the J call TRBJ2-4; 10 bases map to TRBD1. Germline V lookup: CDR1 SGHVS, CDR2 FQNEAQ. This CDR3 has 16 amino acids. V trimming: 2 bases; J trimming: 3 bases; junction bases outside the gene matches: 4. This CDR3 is CASSLSGTGVKNIQYF. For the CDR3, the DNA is TGTGCCAGCAGCTTATCCGGGACAGGGGTCAAAAACATTCAGTACTTC.

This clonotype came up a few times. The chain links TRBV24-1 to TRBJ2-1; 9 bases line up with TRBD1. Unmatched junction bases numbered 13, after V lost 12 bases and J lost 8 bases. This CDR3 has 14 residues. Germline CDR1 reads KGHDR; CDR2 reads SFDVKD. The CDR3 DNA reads TGTGCCTCCTCCCCCGGGGACAGGGATGATGAGCAGTTCTTC. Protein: CASSPGDRDDEQFF.

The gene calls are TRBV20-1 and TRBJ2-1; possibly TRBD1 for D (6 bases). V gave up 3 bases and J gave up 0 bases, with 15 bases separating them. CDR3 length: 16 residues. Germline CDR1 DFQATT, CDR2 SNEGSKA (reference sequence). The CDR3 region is CSASWVSRGSYNEQFF. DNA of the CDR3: TGCAGTGCTAGCTGGGTGTCCAGGGGCTCCTACAATGAGCAGTTCTTC.

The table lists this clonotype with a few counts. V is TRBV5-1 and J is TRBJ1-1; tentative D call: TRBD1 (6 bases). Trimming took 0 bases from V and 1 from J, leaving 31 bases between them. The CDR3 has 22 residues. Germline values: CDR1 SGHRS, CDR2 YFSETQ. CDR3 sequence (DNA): TGCGCCAGCAGCTTGGAAATTCTTGGCCAGGGGTTCGTCGAAGGAAGGAACACTGAAGCTTTCTTT. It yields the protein CASSLEILGQGFVEGRNTEAFF.

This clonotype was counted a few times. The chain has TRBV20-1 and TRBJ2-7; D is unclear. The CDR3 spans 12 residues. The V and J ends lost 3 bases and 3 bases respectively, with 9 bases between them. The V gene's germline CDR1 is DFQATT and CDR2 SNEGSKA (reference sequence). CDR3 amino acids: CSARGAHYEQYF. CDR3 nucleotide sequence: TGCAGTGCTAGGGGTGCACACTACGAGCAGTACTTC.

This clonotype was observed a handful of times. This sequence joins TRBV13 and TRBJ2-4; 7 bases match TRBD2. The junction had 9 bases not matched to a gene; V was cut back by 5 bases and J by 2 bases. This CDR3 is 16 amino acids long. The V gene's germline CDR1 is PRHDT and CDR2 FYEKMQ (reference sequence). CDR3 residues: CASSRGEVGSKNIQYF. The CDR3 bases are TGTGCCAGCAGCCGGGGGGAAGTAGGGTCCAAAAACATTCAGTACTTC.

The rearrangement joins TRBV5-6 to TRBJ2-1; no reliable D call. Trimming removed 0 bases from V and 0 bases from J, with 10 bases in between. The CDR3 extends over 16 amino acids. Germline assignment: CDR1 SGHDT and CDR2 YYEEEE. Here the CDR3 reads CASSLAAERSYNEQFF. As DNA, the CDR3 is TGTGCCAGCAGCTTGGCCGCAGAGCGCTCCTACAATGAGCAGTTCTTC. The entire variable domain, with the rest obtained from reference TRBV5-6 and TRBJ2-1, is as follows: DAGVTQSPTHLIKTRGQQVTLRCSPKSGHDTVSWYQQALGQGPQFIFQYYEEEERQRGNFPDRFSGHQFPNYSSELNVNALLLGDSALYLCASSLAAERSYNEQFFGPGTRLTVL.

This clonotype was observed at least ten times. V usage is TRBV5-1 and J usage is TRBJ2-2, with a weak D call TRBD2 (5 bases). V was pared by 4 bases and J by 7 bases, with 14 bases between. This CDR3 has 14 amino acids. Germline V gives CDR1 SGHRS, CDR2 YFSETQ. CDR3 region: CASSPPVGSGELFF. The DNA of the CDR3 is TGCGCCAGCAGCCCTCCTGTGGGGAGCGGGGAGCTGTTTTTT.

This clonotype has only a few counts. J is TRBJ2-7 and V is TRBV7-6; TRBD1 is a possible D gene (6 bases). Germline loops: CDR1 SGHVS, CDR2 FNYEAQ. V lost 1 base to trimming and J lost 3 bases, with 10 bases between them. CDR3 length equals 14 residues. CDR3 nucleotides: TGTGCCAGCAGCTTAGTAGCACAGGGCTACGAGCAGTACTTC. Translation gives CASSLVAQGYEQYF.

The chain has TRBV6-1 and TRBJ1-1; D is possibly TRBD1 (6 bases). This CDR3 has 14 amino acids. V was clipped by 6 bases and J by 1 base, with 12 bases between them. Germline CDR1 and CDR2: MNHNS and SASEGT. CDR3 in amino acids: CASRAQGPNTEAFF. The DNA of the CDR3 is TGTGCCAGCAGAGCACAGGGCCCGAACACTGAAGCTTTCTTT.

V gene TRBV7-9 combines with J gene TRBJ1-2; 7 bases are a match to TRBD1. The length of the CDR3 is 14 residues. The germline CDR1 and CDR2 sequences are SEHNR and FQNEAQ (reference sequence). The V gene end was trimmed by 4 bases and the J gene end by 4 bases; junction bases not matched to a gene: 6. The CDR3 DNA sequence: TGTGCCAGCAGCTCCGGGACAGCCTCCTATGGCTACACCTTC. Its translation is CASSSGTASYGYTF.